The 14 T cell receptor beta chains below come from one sample, sequenced in a study of STAT3 mutations in large granular lymphocyte leukemia. Their antigens are not known. Study-level results: Every T-LGLL patient had at least one immunodominant TCRbeta clonotype.

Produced via immunoSEQ multiplex PCR; TCRdb's table is partial and in-frame only. This sample yields over 2,500 clones, of which approximately 39% are seen a single time; about 54% belongs to the top ten. Sequenced sample: peripheral blood mononuclear cells. These receptors were obtained from a man in his fifties or sixties with T-cell large granular lymphocyte leukemia. Some clones in this sample may be carry-over from other donors' samples.

This clone was observed a handful of times. J is TRBJ1-4 and V is TRBV4-3; possibly TRBD1 for D (5 bases). The CDR3 totals 17 residues. Trimming stripped 0 bases from V and 7 bases from J, with 18 bases between. Germline CDR1 LGHNA, CDR2 YSLEER. The CDR3 is CASSQDPPRAQGEKLFF. The CDR3 nucleotides read TGCGCCAGCAGCCAAGATCCCCCGAGGGCCCAGGGTGAAAAACTGTTTTTT.

This clone was recorded a few times. This rearrangement joins TRBV7-9 to TRBJ2-3; 8 bases fit TRBD2. This CDR3 region has 17 residues. Germline CDR1 and CDR2: SEHNR and FQNEAQ (reference sequence). V shed 5 bases and J 2 bases; nucleotides not matched to a gene: 12. CDR3 amino acids: CASSPRSSGEYTDTQYF. Written as DNA, the CDR3 is TGTGCCAGCAGCCCAAGGAGTAGCGGGGAATACACAGATACGCAGTATTTT.

In this sample, this clone turned up a few times. The CDR3: CASSVEVSEQFF. Here the CDR3 DNA reads TGTGCCAGCAGCGTAGAGGTATCTGAGCAGTTCTTC. The chain uses TRBV9 and TRBJ2-1; D call uncertain. V shed 0 bases and J shed 9 bases, with 7 bases lying between them. The CDR3 has 12 residues. CDR1 is SGDLS, CDR2 YYNGEE, per germline.

In this sample, this clone is large. The chain has TRBV18 and TRBJ1-1, with D tentatively TRBD1 (6 bases). The CDR3 is made up of 14 amino acids. Germline CDR1 reads KGHSH; CDR2 reads LQKENI. With 4 bases removed from V and 0 bases from J, the gap between germline ends came to 9 bases. CDR3 sequence reads: CASSHTGMNTEAFF. CDR3 sequence (DNA): TGTGCCAGCTCACATACAGGGATGAACACTGAAGCTTTCTTT.

The chain uses TRBV7-9 and TRBJ1-4; 8 bases line up with TRBD1. CDR1 and CDR2 from the germline V gene are SEHNR and FQNEAQ (reference sequence). With V trimmed by 3 bases and J by 6 bases, 6 bases remained unmatched. The CDR3 loop spans 15 amino acids. The CDR3 coding sequence is TGTGCCAGCAGCTTTCAGGGGGCAATTCATGAAAAACTGTTTTTT. Encoded protein: CASSFQGAIHEKLFF.

This clone was seen a few times. One end of the junction is discordant with germline, which a read error may explain. The rearrangement joins TRBV5-8 to TRBJ1-3; D call uncertain. Per the germline V gene, CDR1 is SGHTS and CDR2 is YDEGEE. The CDR3 sequence is 14 residues long. The CDR3 loop is CARSLRLSGNTIYF. The CDR3 bases are TGTGCCAGAAGCTTGCGGCTCTCTGGAAACACCATATATTTT.

The V and J genes are TRBV6-5 and TRBJ2-7, with D unclear. The CDR3 contains 16 residues. Germline V gene lookup returns CDR1 MNHEY and CDR2 SVGAGI. The V end was cut by 4 bases, the J end by 0 bases, with 16 bases between. CDR3 sequence: CASSFSGFSSSYEQYF. Here the CDR3 DNA reads TGTGCCAGCAGTTTCTCCGGGTTCTCAAGCTCCTACGAGCAGTACTTC.

The chain is built from TRBV13 and TRBJ2-7, with 7 bases that match TRBD1. Germline lookup yields CDR1 PRHDT and CDR2 FYEKMQ (reference sequence). CDR3 length equals 15 residues. With V trimmed by 5 bases and J by 2 bases, 9 bases remained unmatched. The CDR3: CASSTTTGDTYEQYF. In DNA form, the CDR3 reads TGTGCCAGCAGCACCACTACAGGGGATACCTACGAGCAGTACTTC.

This clone was observed a single time. The rearrangement joins TRBV30 to TRBJ1-1; D is undetermined. The germline V gene encodes CDR1 GTSNPN and CDR2 SVGIG (reference sequence). The V end lost 0 bases, the J end lost 4 bases, and 12 bases lay between the germline ends. The CDR3 covers 14 residues. The CDR3 reads CAWSVLGVRTEAFF. In DNA, the CDR3 is TGTGCCTGGAGTGTACTAGGCGTCCGCACTGAAGCTTTCTTT.

The chain combines TRBV5-6 with TRBJ1-3; no reliable D call. The CDR3 runs 15 residues. Germline V gene sequence: CDR1 SGHDT, CDR2 YYEEEE. V lost 0 bases to trimming and J lost 4 bases, with 11 bases between them. The CDR3 nucleotides read TGTGCCAGCAGCTTGGGACCCGGCTCCGGAAACACCATATATTTT. Protein: CASSLGPGSGNTIYF.

By share of the sample, this clone is large. The J gene is TRBJ2-7, the V gene TRBV12-1; the table's D call, TRBD2, has no DNA check behind it. TRBV12-1 represents a pseudogene. The CDR3 is made up of 12 amino acids. CDR3 protein: CASIPSGGEQYF. CDR3 nucleotides: TGTGCCAGCATCCCCTCGGGGGGGGAGCAGTACTTC.

CDR3 in amino acids: CASSQEGSSYEQYF. The DNA for the CDR3 is TGTGCCAGCTCACAGGAGGGGAGCTCCTACGAGCAGTACTTC. J is TRBJ2-7 and V is TRBV18; possible D gene TRBD2, 6 bases. Deletions cut 4 bases from V and 0 bases from J, with 10 bases between. The CDR3 has 14 residues. Germline CDR1 and CDR2: KGHSH and LQKENI.

The chain combines TRBV27 with TRBJ2-6; D remains unclear. The CDR3 runs 15 residues. V was cut by 3 bases and J by 0 bases, with 6 bases left in between. Germline V gene data show CDR1 as MNHEY and CDR2 as SMNVEV (reference sequence). The CDR3 DNA is TGTGCCAGCAGTTTGTTGGGCTCTGGGGCCAACGTCCTGACTTTC. This encodes CASSLLGSGANVLTF.

In this sample, this clone is medium-sized (0.01 to 0.1%). The genes are TRBV16 and TRBJ2-5, with 10 nucleotides matching TRBD1. Germline CDR1 is KGHSY and CDR2 is FQNENV. CDR3 length equals 15 residues. The trim removed 7 bases at V and 5 bases at J, leaving 10 bases unmatched. This chain's CDR3 is CASIQTGGSVETQYF. The CDR3 coding sequence is TGTGCCAGCATCCAGACAGGGGGCTCCGTCGAGACCCAGTACTTC.